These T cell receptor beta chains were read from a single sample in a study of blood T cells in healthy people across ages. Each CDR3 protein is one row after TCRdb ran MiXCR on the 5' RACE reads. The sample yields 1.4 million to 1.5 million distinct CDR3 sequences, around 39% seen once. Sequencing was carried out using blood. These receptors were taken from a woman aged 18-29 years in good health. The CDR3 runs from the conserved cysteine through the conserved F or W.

CDR3 protein: CASSPLQGGDGYTF
V gene: TRBV12-3/TRBV12-4
J gene: TRBJ1-2

CDR3 protein: CASSQREMANTEAFF
V gene: TRBV7-9
J gene: TRBJ1-1

CDR3 protein: CASSRLAGGEDTQYF
V gene: TRBV5-1
J gene: TRBJ2-3

CDR3 protein: CSASGDGRTQYF
V gene: TRBV20-1
J gene: TRBJ2-7

CDR3 protein: CASRSRGGLFF
V gene: TRBV6-2/TRBV6-3
J gene: TRBJ1-4

CDR3 protein: CASSDRRGMETQYF
V gene: TRBV2
J gene: TRBJ2-5

CDR3 protein: CASSQGGLNYGYTF
V gene: TRBV3-1
J gene: TRBJ1-2

CDR3 protein: CASGPVGASNSPLHF
V gene: TRBV27
J gene: TRBJ1-6

CDR3 protein: CASSQGGNSRSYEQYF
V gene: TRBV3-1
J gene: TRBJ2-7

CDR3 protein: CASSTGTGGLNTEAFF
V gene: TRBV5-1
J gene: TRBJ1-1

CDR3 protein: CSAGTENTDTQYF
V gene: TRBV29-1
J gene: TRBJ2-3

CDR3 protein: CASRGGGPGQSYSPLHF
V gene: TRBV12-3/TRBV12-4
J gene: TRBJ1-6

CDR3 protein: CSVDAGASIQYF
V gene: TRBV29-1
J gene: TRBJ2-4

CDR3 protein: CATSALEGYEQFF
V gene: TRBV24-1
J gene: TRBJ2-1

CDR3 protein: CSGAWRDSDTQYF
V gene: TRBV29-1
J gene: TRBJ2-3

CDR3 protein: CASSVEVTAGYGYTF
V gene: TRBV9
J gene: TRBJ1-2

CDR3 protein: CASSFGPESNQPQHF
V gene: TRBV7-2
J gene: TRBJ1-5

CDR3 protein: CASDPPGLANNNEQFF
V gene: TRBV12-5
J gene: TRBJ2-1

CDR3 protein: CASSESLVRTFNEQFF
V gene: TRBV6-1
J gene: TRBJ2-1

CDR3 protein: CASGLRGNTEAFF
V gene: TRBV7-8
J gene: TRBJ1-1

CDR3 protein: CAISDLLQVNTEAFF
V gene: TRBV10-3
J gene: TRBJ1-1

CDR3 protein: CASSRGLAGSSEQFF
V gene: TRBV7-9
J gene: TRBJ2-1

CDR3 protein: CASRGTAFLLREQYF
V gene: TRBV2
J gene: TRBJ2-3

CDR3 protein: CAIGREINQPQHF
V gene: TRBV10-3
J gene: TRBJ1-5

CDR3 protein: CASSELYRGMNTEAFF
V gene: TRBV6-1
J gene: TRBJ1-1

CDR3 protein: CATSSDRGDNEQFF
V gene: TRBV15
J gene: TRBJ2-1

CDR3 protein: CASSLADGFRGYTF
V gene: TRBV3-1
J gene: TRBJ1-2

CDR3 protein: CASRLNIRGAPLHF
V gene: TRBV7-3
J gene: TRBJ1-6

CDR3 protein: CASSLTGTSGRADTQYF
V gene: TRBV28
J gene: TRBJ2-3

CDR3 protein: CASSPAGQVNYEQYF
V gene: TRBV6-2/TRBV6-3
J gene: .

CDR3 protein: CASSRTGGYEQYF
V gene: TRBV27
J gene: TRBJ2-7

CDR3 protein: CAISESGPTEQFF
V gene: TRBV10-3
J gene: TRBJ2-1

CDR3 protein: CASSTGSGGTRSSYNEQFF
V gene: TRBV6-2/TRBV6-3
J gene: TRBJ2-1

CDR3 protein: CASSLEQGTTEAFF
V gene: TRBV5-1
J gene: TRBJ1-1

CDR3 protein: CASSPALTGELFF
V gene: TRBV7-2
J gene: TRBJ2-2

CDR3 protein: CASSQVVTEAFF
V gene: TRBV3-1
J gene: TRBJ1-1

CDR3 protein: CSAQQDISGANVLTF
V gene: TRBV20-1
J gene: TRBJ2-6